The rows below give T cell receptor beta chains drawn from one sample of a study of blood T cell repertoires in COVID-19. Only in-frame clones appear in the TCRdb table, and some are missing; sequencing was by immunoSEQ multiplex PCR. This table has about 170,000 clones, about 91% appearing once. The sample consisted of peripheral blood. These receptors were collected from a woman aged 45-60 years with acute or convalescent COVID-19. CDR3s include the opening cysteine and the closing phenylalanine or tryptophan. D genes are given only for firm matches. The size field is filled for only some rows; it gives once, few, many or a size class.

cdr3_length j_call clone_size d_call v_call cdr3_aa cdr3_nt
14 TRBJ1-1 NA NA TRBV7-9 CASSPRGGNTEAFF TGTGCCAGCAGTCCAAGAGGGGGGAACACTGAAGCTTTCTTT
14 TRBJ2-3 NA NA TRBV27 CASRLQASTDTQYF TGTGCCAGCAGACTTCAGGCTTCCACAGATACGCAGTATTTT
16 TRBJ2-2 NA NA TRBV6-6 CASSRPQTSGKGELFF TGTGCCAGCAGCCGGCCTCAGACGTCGGGGAAGGGGGAGCTGTTTTTT
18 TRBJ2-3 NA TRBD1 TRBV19 CASSIRVSRDSGGDTQYF TGTGCCAGTAGTATCCGTGTGTCCCGGGACAGCGGCGGGGATACGCAGTATTTT
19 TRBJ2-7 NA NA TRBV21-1 CASSPRKFRTGIVFGEQYF TGTGCCAGCAGCCCGCGCAAATTTCGGACAGGGATTGTGTTTGGCGAGCAGTACTTC
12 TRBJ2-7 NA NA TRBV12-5 CASGAPAYEQYF TGTGCTAGTGGGGCCCCCGCATACGAGCAGTACTTC
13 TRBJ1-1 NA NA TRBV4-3 CASSQDQGFAAFF TGCGCCAGCAGCCAAGATCAGGGGTTCGCCGCTTTCTTT
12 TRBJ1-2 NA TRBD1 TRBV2 CASRGRGNGYTF TGTGCCAGCAGAGGCAGGGGGAATGGCTACACCTTC
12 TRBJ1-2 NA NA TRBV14 CASSQTQYGYTF TGTGCCAGCAGCCAAACGCAGTATGGCTACACCTTC
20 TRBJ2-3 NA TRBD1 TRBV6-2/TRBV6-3 CASSYWDTGTEITSTDTQYF TGTGCCAGCAGTTACTGGGATACCGGGACAGAAATTACTAGCACAGATACGCAGTATTTT
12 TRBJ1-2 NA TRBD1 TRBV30 CAWGTGDGGYTF TGTGCCTGGGGGACAGGCGATGGGGGCTACACCTTC
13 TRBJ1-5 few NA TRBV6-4 CASSARVNQPQHF TGTGCCTCCTCAGCCCGGGTCAATCAGCCCCAGCATTTT
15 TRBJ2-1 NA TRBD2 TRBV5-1 CASMAWRGARNEQFF TGCGCCAGCATGGCCTGGCGGGGGGCCCGGAATGAGCAGTTCTTC
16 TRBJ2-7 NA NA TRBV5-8 CASSLAMTGWSYEQYF TGTGCCAGCAGCTTGGCAATGACAGGCTGGAGCTACGAGCAGTACTTC
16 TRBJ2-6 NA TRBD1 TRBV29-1 CSVGDRALSGANVLTF TGCAGCGTAGGGGACAGGGCTCTCTCTGGGGCCAACGTCCTGACTTTC
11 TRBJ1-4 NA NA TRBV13 CASSFGEKLFF TGTGCCAGCAGCTTCGGTGAAAAACTGTTTTTT
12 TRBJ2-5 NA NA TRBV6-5 CASSYEEETQYF TGTGCCAGCAGTTACGAGGAGGAGACCCAGTACTTC
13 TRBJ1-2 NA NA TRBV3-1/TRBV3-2 CASSKGQPHGYTF TGTGCCAGCAGCAAGGGACAACCCCACGGCTACACCTTC
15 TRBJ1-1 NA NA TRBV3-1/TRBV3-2 CASSQEVGLNTEAFF TGTGCCAGCAGCCAAGAGGTCGGGTTGAACACTGAAGCTTTCTTT
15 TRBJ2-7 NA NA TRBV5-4 CASSPGSGSSYEQYF TGTGCCAGCAGCCCCGGGTCTGGAAGCTCCTACGAGCAGTACTTC
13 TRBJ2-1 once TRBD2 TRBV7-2 CASSQLAGYEQFF TGTGCCAGCAGTCAACTAGCGGGATACGAGCAGTTCTTC
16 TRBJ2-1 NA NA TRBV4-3 CASSLGGLQGTGEQFF TGCGCCAGCAGCCTAGGAGGCCTTCAGGGGACCGGCGAGCAGTTCTTC
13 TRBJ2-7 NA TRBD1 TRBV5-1 CASSLTGGYEQYF TGCGCCAGCAGTTTGACAGGGGGCTACGAGCAGTACTTC
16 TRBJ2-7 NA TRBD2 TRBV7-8 CASSSTGTSGDYEQYF TGTGCCAGCAGCTCCACAGGGACTAGCGGGGATTACGAGCAGTACTTC
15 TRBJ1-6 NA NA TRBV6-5 CASSYSPGWDSPLHF TGTGCCAGCAGTTACAGCCCAGGGTGGGATTCACCCCTCCACTTT
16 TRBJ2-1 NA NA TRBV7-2 CASSRWTDVSYNEQFF TGTGCCAGCAGCCGCTGGACAGATGTCTCCTACAATGAGCAGTTCTTC
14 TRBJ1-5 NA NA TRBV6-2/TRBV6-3 CASSYSTRNQPQHF TGTGCCAGCAGTTACTCGACCAGGAATCAGCCCCAGCATTTT
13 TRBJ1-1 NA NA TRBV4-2 CASSQDGDSEAFF TGTGCCAGCAGCCAAGATGGCGACTCTGAAGCTTTCTTT
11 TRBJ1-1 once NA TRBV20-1 CSASGGTEAFF TGCAGTGCTAGTGGAGGCACTGAAGCTTTCTTT
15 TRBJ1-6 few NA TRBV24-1 CATSDGQWDNSPLHF TGTGCCACCAGTGATGGACAGTGGGATAATTCACCCCTCCACTTT
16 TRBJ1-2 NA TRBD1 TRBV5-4 CASSSGQGPANYGYTF TGTGCCAGCAGCTCGGGACAGGGGCCCGCTAACTATGGCTACACCTTC
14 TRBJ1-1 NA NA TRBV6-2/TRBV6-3 CASSWTRSSTEAFF TGTGCCAGCAGTTGGACAAGAAGCAGCACTGAAGCTTTCTTT
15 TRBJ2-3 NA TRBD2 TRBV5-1 CASSPGTSGTDTQYF TGCGCCAGCAGCCCCGGGACTAGCGGGACAGATACGCAGTATTTT
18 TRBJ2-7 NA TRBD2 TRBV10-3 CAISDRLAGGPSVYEQYF TGTGCCATCAGTGATCGACTAGCGGGAGGGCCCTCCGTCTACGAGCAGTACTTC
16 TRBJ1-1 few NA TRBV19 CASSIEGPIPNTEAFF TGTGCCAGTAGTATAGAGGGGCCCATACCGAACACTGAAGCTTTCTTT
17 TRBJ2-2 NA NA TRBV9 CASSIQGSGRLTGELFF TGTGCCAGCAGCATCCAGGGAAGCGGGCGCCTCACCGGGGAGCTGTTTTTT
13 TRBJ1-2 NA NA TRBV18 CASSPGTDYGYTF TGTGCCAGCTCACCCGGGACTGACTATGGCTACACCTTC
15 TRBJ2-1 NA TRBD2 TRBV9 CASRDPSGAYNEQFF TGTGCCAGCAGAGATCCTAGCGGAGCCTACAATGAGCAGTTCTTC
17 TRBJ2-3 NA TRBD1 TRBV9 CASSASPGTGGSDTQYF TGTGCCAGCAGCGCCAGTCCCGGGACAGGGGGCTCAGATACGCAGTATTTT
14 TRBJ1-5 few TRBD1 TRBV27 CASSFRGAGQPQHF TGTGCCAGCAGTTTCAGGGGGGCAGGTCAGCCCCAGCATTTT
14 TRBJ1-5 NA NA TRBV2 CASSENGDPGAQHF TGTGCCAGCAGTGAAAATGGGGACCCAGGGGCCCAGCATTTT
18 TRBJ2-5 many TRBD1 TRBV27 CASSLIAPGTGGWGTQYF TGTGCCAGCAGTTTAATTGCCCCCGGGACAGGGGGCTGGGGGACCCAGTACTTC
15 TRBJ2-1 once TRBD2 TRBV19 CASCQASGRGDEQFF TGTGCCTCATGCCAAGCCAGCGGGAGGGGTGATGAGCAGTTCTTC
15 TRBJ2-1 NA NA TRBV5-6 CASSPRAQTYNEQFF TGTGCCAGCAGCCCGAGGGCCCAGACCTACAATGAGCAGTTCTTC
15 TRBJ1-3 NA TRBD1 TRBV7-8 CASSPQGYSGNTIYF TGTGCCAGCAGCCCACAGGGGTACTCTGGAAACACCATATATTTT
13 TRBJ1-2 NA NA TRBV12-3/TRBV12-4 CASTDGSPYGYTF TGTGCCAGCACTGACGGGAGCCCCTATGGCTACACCTTC
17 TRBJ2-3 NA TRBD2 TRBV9 CASSAPLSGGATDTQYF TGTGCCAGCAGCGCGCCCCTTAGCGGGGGGGCCACAGATACGCAGTATTTT
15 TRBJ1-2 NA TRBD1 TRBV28 CASSVTRAGGGGYTF TGTGCCAGCAGTGTAACGAGGGCAGGGGGCGGTGGCTACACCTTC
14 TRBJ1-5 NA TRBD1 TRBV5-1 CASSPDRVSQPQHF TGCGCCAGCAGCCCAGACAGGGTATCTCAGCCCCAGCATTTT
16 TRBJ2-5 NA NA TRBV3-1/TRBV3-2 CASSQAYSDRQETQYF TGTGCCAGCAGCCAAGCCTATTCCGACAGGCAAGAGACCCAGTACTTC